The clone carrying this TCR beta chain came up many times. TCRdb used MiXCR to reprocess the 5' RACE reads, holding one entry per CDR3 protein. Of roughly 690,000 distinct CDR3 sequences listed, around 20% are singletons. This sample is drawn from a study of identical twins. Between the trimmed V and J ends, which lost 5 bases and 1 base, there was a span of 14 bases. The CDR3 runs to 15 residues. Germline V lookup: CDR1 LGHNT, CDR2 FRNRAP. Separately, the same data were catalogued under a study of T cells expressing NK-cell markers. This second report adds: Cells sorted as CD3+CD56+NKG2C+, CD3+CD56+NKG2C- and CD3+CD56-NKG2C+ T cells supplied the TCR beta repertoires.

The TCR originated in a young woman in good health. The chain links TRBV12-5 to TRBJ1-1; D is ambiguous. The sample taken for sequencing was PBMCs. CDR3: CASGLERTENTEAFF. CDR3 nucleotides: TGTGCTAGTGGTCTTGAACGGACGGAGAACACTGAAGCTTTCTTT.